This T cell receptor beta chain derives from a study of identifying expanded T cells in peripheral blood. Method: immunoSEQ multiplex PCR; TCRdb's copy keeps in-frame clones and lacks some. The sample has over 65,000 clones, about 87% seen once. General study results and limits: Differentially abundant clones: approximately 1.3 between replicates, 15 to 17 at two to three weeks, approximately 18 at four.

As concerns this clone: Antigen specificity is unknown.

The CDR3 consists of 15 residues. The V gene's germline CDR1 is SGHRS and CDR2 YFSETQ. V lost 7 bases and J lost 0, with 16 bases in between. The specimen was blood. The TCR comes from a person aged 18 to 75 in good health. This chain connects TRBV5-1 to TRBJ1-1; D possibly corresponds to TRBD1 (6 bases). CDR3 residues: CASQPGGSMNTEAFF. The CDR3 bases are TGCGCCAGCCAACCGGGGGGCTCCATGAACACTGAAGCTTTCTTT.